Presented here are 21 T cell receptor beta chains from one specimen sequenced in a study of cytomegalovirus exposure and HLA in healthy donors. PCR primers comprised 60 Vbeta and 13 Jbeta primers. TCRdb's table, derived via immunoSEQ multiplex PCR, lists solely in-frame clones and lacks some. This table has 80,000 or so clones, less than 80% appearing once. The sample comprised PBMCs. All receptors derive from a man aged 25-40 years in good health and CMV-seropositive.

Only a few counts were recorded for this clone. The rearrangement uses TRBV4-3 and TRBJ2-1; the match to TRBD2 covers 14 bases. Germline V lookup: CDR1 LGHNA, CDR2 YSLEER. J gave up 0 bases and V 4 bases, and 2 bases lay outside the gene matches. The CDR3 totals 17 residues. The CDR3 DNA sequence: TGCGCCAGCAGCCGGGGACTAGCGGGGGCCTCCTACAATGAGCAGTTCTTC. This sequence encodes CASSRGLAGASYNEQFF.

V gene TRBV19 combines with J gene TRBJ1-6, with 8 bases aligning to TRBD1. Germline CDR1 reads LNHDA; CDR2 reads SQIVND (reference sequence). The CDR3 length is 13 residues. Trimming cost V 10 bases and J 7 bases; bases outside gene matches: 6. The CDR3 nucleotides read TGTGCCACTTCGGACAGGGAGAATTCACCCCTCCACTTT. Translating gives CATSDRENSPLHF.

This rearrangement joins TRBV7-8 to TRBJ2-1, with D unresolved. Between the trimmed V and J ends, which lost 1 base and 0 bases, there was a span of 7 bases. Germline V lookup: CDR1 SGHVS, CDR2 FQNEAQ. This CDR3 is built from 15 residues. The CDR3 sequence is CASSLGWSSYNEQFF. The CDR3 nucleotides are TGTGCCAGCAGCTTAGGATGGAGCTCCTACAATGAGCAGTTCTTC.

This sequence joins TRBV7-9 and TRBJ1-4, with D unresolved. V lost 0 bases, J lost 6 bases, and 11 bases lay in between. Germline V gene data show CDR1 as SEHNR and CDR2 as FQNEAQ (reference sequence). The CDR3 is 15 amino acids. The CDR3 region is CASSLAGDLDEKLFF. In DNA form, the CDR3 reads TGTGCCAGCAGCTTAGCCGGGGATCTTGATGAAAAACTGTTTTTT.

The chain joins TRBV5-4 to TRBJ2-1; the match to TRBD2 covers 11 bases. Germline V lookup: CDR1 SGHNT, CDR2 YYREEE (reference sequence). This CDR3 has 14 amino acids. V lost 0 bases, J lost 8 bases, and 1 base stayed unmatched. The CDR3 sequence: CASSLVTSGDEQFF. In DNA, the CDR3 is TGTGCCAGCAGCTTGGTGACTAGCGGGGATGAGCAGTTCTTC.

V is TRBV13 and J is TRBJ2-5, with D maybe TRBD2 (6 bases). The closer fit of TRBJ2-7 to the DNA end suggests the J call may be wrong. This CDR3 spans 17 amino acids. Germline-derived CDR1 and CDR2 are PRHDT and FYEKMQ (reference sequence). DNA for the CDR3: TGTGCCAGCAGCTTAGGCCTAGGGACTCCCAGCTCCTACGAGCAGTACTTC. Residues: CASSLGLGTPSSYEQYF.

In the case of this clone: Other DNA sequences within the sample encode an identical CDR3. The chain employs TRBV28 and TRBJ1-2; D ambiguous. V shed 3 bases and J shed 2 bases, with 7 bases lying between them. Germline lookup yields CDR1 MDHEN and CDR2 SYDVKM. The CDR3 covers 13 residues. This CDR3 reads CASSLGQNYGYTF. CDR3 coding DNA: TGTGCCAGCAGTTTGGGCCAGAACTATGGCTACACCTTC.

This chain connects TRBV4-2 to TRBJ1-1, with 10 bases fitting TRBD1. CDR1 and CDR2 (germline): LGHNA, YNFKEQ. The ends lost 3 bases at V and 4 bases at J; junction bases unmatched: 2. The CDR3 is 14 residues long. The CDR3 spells CASSQDRGITEAFF. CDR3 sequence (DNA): TGTGCCAGCAGCCAGGACAGGGGGATCACTGAAGCTTTCTTT.

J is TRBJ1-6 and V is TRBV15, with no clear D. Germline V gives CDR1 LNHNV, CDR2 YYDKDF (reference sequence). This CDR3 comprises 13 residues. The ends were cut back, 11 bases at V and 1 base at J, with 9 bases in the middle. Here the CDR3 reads CALSESYNSPLHF. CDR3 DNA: TGTGCCCTTAGCGAGTCCTATAATTCACCCCTCCACTTT. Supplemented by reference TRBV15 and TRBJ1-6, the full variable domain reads DAMVIQNPRYQVTQFGKPVTLSCSQTLNHNVMYWYQQKSSQAPKLLFHYYDKDFNNEADTPDNFQSRRPNTSFCFLDIRSPGLGDTAMYLCALSESYNSPLHFGNGTRLTVT.

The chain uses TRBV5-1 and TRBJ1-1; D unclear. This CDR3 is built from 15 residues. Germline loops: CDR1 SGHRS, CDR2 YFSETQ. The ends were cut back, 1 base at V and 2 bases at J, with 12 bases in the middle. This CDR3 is CASSLNLLSNTEAFF. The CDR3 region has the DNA TGCGCCAGCAGCTTGAATCTGTTAAGCAACACTGAAGCTTTCTTT.

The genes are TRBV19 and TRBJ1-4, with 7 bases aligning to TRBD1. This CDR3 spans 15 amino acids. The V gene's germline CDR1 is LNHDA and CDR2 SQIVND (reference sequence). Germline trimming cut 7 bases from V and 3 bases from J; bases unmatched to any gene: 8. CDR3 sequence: CASTGGQYPNEKLFF. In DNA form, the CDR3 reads TGTGCCAGTACCGGGGGACAGTATCCTAATGAAAAACTGTTTTTT.

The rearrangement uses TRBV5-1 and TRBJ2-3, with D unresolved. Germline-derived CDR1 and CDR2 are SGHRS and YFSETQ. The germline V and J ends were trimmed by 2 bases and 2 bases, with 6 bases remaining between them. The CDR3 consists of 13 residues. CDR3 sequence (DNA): TGCGCCAGCAGCTTCGGGTCCACAGATACGCAGTATTTT. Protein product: CASSFGSTDTQYF.

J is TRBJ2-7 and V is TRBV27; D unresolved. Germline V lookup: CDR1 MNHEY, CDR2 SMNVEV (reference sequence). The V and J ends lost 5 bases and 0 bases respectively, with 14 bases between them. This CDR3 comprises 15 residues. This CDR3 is CASSPRSSSSYEQYF. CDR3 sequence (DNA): TGTGCCAGCAGTCCCCGTAGCAGTAGCTCCTACGAGCAGTACTTC.

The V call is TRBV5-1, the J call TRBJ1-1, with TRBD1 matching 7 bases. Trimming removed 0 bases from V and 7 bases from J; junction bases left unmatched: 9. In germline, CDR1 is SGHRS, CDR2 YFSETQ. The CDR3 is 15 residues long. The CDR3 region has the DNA TGCGCCAGCAGCTTGGGACCGTCAGGGGGTAGTGAAGCTTTCTTT. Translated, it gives CASSLGPSGGSEAFF. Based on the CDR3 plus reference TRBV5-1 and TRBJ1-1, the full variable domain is KAGVTQTPRYLIKTRGQQVTLSCSPISGHRSVSWYQQTPGQGLQFLFEYFSETQRNKGNFPGRFSGRQFSNSRSEMNVSTLELGDSALYLCASSLGPSGGSEAFFGQGTRLTVV.

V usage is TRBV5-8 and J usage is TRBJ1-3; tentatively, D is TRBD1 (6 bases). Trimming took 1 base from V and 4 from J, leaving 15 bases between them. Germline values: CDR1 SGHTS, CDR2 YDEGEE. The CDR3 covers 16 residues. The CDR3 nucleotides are TGTGCCAGCAGCTTGACAGGGACCTTGGCCGGAAACACCATATATTTT. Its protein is CASSLTGTLAGNTIYF.

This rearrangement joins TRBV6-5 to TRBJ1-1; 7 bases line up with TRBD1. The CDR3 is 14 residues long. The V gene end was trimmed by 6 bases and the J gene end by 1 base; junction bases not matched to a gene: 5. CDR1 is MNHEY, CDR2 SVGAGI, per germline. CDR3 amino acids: CASSRQGGNTEAFF. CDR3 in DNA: TGTGCCAGCAGCCGACAGGGAGGGAACACTGAAGCTTTCTTT.

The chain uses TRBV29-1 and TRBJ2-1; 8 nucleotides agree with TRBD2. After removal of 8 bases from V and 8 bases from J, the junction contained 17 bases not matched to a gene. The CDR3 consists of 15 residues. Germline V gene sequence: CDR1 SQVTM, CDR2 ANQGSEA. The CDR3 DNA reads TGCAGCTCTTCCTTCCGGCTAGCGGGTACTTATGAGCAGTTCTTC. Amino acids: CSSSFRLAGTYEQFF.

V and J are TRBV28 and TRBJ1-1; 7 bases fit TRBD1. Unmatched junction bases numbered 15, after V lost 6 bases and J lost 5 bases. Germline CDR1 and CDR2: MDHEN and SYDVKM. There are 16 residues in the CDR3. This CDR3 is CASRLAGGSEGTEAFF. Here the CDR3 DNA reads TGTGCCAGCAGATTAGCAGGGGGATCGGAAGGGACTGAAGCTTTCTTT.

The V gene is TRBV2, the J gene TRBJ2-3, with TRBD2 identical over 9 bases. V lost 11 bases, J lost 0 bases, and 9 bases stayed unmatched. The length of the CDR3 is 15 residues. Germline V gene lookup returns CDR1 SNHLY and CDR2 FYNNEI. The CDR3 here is CADGGTSTSTDTQYF. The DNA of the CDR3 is TGTGCCGACGGTGGGACTAGCACTAGCACAGATACGCAGTATTTT. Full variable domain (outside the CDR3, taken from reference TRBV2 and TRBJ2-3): EPEVTQTPSHQVTQMGQEVILRCVPISNHLYFYWYRQILGQKVEFLVSFYNNEISEKSEIFDDQFSVERPDGSNFTLKIRSTKLEDSAMYFCADGGTSTSTDTQYFGPGTRLTVL.

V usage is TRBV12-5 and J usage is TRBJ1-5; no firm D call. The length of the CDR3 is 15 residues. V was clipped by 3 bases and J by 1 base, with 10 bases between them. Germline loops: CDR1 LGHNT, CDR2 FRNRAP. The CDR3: CASGFGEASNQPQHF. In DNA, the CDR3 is TGTGCTAGTGGTTTCGGGGAAGCGAGCAATCAGCCCCAGCATTTT. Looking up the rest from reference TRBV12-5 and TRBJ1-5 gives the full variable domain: DARVTQTPRHKVTEMGQEVTMRCQPILGHNTVFWYRQTMMQGLELLAYFRNRAPLDDSGMPKDRFSAEMPDATLATLKIQPSEPRDSAVYFCASGFGEASNQPQHFGDGTRLSIL.

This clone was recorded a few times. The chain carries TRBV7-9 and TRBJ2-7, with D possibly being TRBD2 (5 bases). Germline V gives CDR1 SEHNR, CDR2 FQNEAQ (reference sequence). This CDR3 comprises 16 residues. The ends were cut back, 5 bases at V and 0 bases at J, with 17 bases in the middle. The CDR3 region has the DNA TGTGCCAGCAGCCTCTCTGGAGGATTCAGCTCCTACGAGCAGTACTTC. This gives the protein CASSLSGGFSSYEQYF.